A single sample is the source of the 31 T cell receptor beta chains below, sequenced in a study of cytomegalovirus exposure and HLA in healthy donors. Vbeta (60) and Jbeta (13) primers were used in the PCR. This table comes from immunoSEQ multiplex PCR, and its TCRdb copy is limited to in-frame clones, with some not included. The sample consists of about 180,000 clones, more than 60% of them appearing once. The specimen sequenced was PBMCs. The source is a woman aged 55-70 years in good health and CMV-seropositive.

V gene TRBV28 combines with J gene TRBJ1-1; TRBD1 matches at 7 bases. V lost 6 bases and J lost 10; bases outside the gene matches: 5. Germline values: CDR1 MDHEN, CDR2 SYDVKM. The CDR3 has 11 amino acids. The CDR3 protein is CASSQGVRAFF. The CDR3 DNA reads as TGTGCCAGCAGCCAGGGGGTGAGAGCTTTCTTT.

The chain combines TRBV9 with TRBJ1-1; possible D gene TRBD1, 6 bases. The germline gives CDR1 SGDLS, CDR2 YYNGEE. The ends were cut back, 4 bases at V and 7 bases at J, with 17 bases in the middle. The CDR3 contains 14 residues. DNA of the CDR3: TGTGCCAGCAGCTCTAGTAACAGGGTGGGTGAAGCTTTCTTT. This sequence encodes CASSSSNRVGEAFF.

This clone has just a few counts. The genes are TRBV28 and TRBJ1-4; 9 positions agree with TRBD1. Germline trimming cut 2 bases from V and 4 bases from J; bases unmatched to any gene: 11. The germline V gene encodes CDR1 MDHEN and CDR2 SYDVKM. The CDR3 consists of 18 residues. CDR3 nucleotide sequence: TGTGCCAGCAGTTTAACGGGGACAGGGACGTCAAGTAATGAAAAACTGTTTTTT. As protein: CASSLTGTGTSSNEKLFF.

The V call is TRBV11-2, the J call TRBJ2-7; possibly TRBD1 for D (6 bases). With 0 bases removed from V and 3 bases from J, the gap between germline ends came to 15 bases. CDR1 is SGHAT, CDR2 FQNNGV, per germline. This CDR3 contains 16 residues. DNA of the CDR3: TGTGCCAGCAGCTTAGATCTAGGGACACGGATCTACGAGCAGTACTTC. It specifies CASSLDLGTRIYEQYF.

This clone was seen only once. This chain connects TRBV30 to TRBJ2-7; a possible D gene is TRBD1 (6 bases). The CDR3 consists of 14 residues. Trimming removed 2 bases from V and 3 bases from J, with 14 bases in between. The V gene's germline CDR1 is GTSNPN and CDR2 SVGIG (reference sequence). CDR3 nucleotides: TGTGCCTGGAGTACCCACCGGGACAACTACGAGCAGTACTTC. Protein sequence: CAWSTHRDNYEQYF.

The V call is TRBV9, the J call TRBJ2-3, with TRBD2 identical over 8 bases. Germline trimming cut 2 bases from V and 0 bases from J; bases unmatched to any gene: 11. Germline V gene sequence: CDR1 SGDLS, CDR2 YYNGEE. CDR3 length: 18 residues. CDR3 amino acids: CASSVLAGRRASTDTQYF. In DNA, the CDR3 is TGTGCCAGCAGCGTGCTAGCGGGCAGGCGCGCGAGCACAGATACGCAGTATTTT.

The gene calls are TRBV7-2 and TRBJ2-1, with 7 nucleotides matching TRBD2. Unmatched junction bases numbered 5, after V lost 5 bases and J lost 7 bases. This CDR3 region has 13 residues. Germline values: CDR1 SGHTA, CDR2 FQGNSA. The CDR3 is CASSVGGGNEQFF. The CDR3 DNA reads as TGTGCCAGCAGCGTTGGGGGGGGGAATGAGCAGTTCTTC.

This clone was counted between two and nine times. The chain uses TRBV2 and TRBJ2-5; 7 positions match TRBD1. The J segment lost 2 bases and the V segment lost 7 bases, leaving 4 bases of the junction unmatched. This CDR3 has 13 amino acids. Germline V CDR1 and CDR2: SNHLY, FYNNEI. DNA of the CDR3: TGTGCCAGCATCCGGGGACAGCAAGAGACCCAGTACTTC. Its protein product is CASIRGQQETQYF.

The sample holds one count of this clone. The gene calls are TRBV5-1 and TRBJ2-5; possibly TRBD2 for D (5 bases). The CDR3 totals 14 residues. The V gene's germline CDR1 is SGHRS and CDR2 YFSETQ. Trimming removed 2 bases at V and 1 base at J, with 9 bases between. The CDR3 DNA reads TGCGCCAGCAGCTTAGGACTGACCCAAGAGACCCAGTACTTC. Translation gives CASSLGLTQETQYF.

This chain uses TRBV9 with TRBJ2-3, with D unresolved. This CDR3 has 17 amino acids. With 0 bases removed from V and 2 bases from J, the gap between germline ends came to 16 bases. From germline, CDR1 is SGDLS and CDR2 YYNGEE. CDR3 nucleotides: TGTGCCAGCAGCGTAGGCCAGGCATCGACCGTCACAGATACGCAGTATTTT. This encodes CASSVGQASTVTDTQYF.

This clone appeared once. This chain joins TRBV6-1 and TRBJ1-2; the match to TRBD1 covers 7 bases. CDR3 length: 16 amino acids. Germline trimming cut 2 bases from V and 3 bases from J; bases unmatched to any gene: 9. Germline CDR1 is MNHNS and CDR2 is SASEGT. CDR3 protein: CASSESDRPFYYGYTF. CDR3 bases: TGTGCCAGCAGTGAATCGGACAGGCCCTTCTACTATGGCTACACCTTC.

The CDR3 loop is CTSSQSSGLINTEAFF. CDR3 DNA: TGCACCAGCAGCCAAAGCTCAGGTCTGATAAACACTGAAGCTTTCTTT. V is TRBV1 and J is TRBJ1-1; the table's TRBD1 call for D was not verified on the DNA. TRBV1 is tagged as a pseudogene. This CDR3 is built from 16 residues.

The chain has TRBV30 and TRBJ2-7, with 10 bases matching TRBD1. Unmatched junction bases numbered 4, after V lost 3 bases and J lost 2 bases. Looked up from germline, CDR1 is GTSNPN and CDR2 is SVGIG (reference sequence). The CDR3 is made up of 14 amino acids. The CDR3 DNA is TGTGCCTGGAGCCTGGGGACAGGGGCCTACGAGCAGTACTTC. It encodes CAWSLGTGAYEQYF.

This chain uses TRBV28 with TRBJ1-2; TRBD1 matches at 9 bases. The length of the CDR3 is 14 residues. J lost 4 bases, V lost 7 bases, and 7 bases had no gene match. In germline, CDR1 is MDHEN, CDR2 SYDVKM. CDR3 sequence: CASNTGGASYGYTF. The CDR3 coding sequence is TGTGCCAGCAATACAGGGGGCGCCAGCTATGGCTACACCTTC.

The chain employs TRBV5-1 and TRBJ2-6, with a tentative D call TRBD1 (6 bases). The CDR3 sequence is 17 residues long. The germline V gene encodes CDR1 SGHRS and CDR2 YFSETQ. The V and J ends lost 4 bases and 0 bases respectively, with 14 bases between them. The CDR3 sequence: CASSQGHLSSGANVLTF. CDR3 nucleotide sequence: TGCGCCAGCAGCCAGGGACACCTGAGCTCTGGGGCCAACGTCCTGACTTTC.

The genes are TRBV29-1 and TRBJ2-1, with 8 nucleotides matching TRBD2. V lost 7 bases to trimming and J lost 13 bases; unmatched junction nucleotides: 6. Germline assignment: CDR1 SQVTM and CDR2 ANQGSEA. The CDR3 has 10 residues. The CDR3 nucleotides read TGCAGCGCCCGGGGGGGGCTCCAGTTCTTC. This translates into CSARGGLQFF.

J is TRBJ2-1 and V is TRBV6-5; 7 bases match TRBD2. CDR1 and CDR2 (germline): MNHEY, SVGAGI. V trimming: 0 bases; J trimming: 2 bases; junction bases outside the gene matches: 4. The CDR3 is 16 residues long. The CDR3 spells CASSYSGGGPYNEQFF. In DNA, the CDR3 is TGTGCCAGCAGTTACTCTGGGGGGGGTCCCTACAATGAGCAGTTCTTC.

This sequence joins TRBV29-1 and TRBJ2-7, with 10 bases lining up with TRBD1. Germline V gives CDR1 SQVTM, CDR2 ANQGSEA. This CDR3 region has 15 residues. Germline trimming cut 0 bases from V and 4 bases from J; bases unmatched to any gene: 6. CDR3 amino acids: CSVEEPRTGGYEQYF. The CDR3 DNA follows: TGCAGCGTTGAAGAACCCAGGACAGGGGGGTACGAGCAGTACTTC.

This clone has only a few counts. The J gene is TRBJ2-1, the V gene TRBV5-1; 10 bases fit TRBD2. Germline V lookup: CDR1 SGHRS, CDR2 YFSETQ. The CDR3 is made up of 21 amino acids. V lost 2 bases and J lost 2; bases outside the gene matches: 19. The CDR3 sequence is CASSFSPLAGVLQSAYNEQFF. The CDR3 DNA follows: TGCGCCAGCAGCTTCTCCCCCCTAGCGGGGGTATTGCAGAGTGCCTACAATGAGCAGTTCTTC. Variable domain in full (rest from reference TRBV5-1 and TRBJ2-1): KAGVTQTPRYLIKTRGQQVTLSCSPISGHRSVSWYQQTPGQGLQFLFEYFSETQRNKGNFPGRFSGRQFSNSRSEMNVSTLELGDSALYLCASSFSPLAGVLQSAYNEQFFGPGTRLTVL.

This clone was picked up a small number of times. The CDR3 region has the DNA TGTGCCAGCGGGGTCATGGCTAGCGGGCACAATGAGCAGTTCTTC. It is translated as CASGVMASGHNEQFF. This chain joins TRBV6-1 and TRBJ2-1; 8 nucleotides match TRBD2. Germline values: CDR1 MNHNS, CDR2 SASEGT. The CDR3 has 15 residues. Trimming cost V 8 bases and J 5 bases; bases outside gene matches: 11.

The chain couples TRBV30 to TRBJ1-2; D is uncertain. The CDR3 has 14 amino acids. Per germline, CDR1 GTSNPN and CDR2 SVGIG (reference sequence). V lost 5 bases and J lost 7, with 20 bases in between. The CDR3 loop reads CAWGNPRESSGYTF. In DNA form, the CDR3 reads TGTGCCTGGGGTAACCCTCGGGAATCCTCTGGCTACACCTTC.

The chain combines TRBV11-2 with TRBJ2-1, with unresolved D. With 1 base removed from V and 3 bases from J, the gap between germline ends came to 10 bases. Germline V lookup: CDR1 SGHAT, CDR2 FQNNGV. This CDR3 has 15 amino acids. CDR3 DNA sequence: TGTGCCAGCAGCTTAGTCTCCCTACTCTACAATGAGCAGTTCTTC. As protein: CASSLVSLLYNEQFF. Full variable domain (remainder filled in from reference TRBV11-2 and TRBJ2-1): EAGVAQSPRYKIIEKRQSVAFWCNPISGHATLYWYQQILGQGPKLLIQFQNNGVVDDSQLPKDRFSAERLKGVDSTLKIQPAKLEDSAVYLCASSLVSLLYNEQFFGPGTRLTVL.

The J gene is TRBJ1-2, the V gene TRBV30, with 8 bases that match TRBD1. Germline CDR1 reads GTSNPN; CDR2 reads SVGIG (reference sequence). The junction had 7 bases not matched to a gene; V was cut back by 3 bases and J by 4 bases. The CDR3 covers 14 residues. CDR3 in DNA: TGTGCCTGGAGAATAACAGGGGGAGGCTATGGCTACACCTTC. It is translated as CAWRITGGGYGYTF.

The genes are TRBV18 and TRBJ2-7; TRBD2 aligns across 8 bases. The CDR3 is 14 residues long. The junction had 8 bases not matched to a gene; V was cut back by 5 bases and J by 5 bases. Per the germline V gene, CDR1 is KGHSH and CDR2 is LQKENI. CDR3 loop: CASSDGLAKNEQYF. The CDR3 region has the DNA TGTGCCAGCTCAGACGGACTAGCTAAAAACGAGCAGTACTTC.

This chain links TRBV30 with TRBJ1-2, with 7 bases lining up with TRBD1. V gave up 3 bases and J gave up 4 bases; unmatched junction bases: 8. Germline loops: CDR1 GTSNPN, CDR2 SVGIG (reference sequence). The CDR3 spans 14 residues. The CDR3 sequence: CAWRAPGQTYGYTF. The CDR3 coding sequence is TGTGCCTGGAGGGCCCCGGGACAGACCTATGGCTACACCTTC.

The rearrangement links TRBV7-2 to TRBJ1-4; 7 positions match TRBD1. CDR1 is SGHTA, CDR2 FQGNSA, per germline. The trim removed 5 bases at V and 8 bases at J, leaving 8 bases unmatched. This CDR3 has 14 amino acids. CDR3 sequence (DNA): TGTGCCAGCAGCCCCCGGGACAGCCTAGAAAAACTGTTTTTT. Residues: CASSPRDSLEKLFF.

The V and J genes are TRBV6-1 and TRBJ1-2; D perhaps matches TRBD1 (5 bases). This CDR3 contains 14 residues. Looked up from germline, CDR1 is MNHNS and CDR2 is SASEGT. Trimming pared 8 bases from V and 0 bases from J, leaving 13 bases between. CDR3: CASPRQPPNYGYTF. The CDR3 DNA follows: TGTGCCAGCCCCCGACAGCCGCCTAACTATGGCTACACCTTC.

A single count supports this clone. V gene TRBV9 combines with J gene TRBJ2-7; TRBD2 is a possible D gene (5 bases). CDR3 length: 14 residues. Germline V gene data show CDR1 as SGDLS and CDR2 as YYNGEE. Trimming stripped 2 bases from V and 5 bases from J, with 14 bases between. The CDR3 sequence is CASSVGGTRDEQYF. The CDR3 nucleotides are TGTGCCAGCAGCGTTGGAGGTACGAGGGACGAGCAGTACTTC.

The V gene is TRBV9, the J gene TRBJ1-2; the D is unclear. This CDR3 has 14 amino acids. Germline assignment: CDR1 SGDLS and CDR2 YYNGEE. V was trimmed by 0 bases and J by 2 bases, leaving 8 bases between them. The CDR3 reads CASSVESKNYGYTF. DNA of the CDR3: TGTGCCAGCAGCGTAGAGAGCAAGAACTATGGCTACACCTTC. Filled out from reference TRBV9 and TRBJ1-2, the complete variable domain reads DSGVTQTPKHLITATGQRVTLRCSPRSGDLSVYWYQQSLDQGLQFLIQYYNGEERAKGNILERFSAQQFPDLHSELNLSSLELGDSALYFCASSVESKNYGYTFGSGTRLTVV.

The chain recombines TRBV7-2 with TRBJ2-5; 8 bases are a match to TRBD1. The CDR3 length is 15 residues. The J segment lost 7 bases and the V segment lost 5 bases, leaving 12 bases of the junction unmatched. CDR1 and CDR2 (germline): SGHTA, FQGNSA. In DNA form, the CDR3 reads TGTGCCAGCAGCACCGACTCAGGGGGCGAAGGGACCCAGTACTTC. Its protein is CASSTDSGGEGTQYF. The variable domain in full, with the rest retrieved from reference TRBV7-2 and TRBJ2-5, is GAGVSQSPSNKVTEKGKDVELRCDPISGHTALYWYRQSLGQGLEFLIYFQGNSAPDKSGLPSDRFSAERTGGSVSTLTIQRTQQEDSAVYLCASSTDSGGEGTQYFGPGTRLLVL.

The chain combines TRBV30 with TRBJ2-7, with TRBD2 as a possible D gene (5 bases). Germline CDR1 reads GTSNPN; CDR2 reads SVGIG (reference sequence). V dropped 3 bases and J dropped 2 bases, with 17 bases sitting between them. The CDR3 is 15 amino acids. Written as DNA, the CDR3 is TGTGCCTGGAGGGAGACGGGGAGAAACCCCTACGAGCAGTACTTC. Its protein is CAWRETGRNPYEQYF.